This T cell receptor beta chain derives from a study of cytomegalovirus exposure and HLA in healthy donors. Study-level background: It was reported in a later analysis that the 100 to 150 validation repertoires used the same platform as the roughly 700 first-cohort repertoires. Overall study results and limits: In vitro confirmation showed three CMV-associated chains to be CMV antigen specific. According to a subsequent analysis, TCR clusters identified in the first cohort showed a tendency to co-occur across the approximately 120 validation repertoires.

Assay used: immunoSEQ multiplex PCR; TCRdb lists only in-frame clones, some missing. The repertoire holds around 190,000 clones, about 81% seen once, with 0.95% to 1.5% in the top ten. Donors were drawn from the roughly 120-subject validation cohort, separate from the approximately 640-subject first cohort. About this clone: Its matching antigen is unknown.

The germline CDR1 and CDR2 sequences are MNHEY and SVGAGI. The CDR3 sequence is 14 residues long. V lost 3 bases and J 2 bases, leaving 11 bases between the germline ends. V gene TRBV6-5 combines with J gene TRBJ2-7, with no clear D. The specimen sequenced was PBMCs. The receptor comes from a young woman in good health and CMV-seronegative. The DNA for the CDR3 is TGTGCCAGCAGTTATAGTTACTCTACCTACGAGCAGTACTTC. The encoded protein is CASSYSYSTYEQYF.